This is a list of T cell receptor beta chains from one sample in a study of blood T cells in healthy people across ages. MiXCR, run by TCRdb on the 5' RACE reads, gives a single entry per CDR3 protein. The sample has about 970,000 distinct CDR3 sequences, roughly half seen once. The sequencing sample was made of blood. Source of these receptors: a woman aged 55-75 years in good health. Both conserved end residues are part of each CDR3. The D gene is left open where the match is weak. The size entry is marked missing in some rows and otherwise reads once, few, many or a size class.

cdr3_length	d_call	clone_size	v_call	j_call	cdr3_aa	cdr3_nt
12	-	-	TRBV12-3/TRBV12-4	TRBJ2-5	CASSLLTREQYF	TGTGCCAGCAGTTTATTGACCAGGGAGCAGTACTTC
14	-	-	TRBV6-1	TRBJ1-4	CASSGDSIPEKLFF	TGTGCCAGCAGTGGAGATTCGATCCCTGAAAAACTGTTTTTT
14	-	-	TRBV13	TRBJ1-2	CASSLGLSFYGYTF	TGTGCCAGCAGCTTAGGCCTTTCCTTCTATGGCTACACCTTC
17	-	-	TRBV28	TRBJ1-2	CASSLQGQARRSYGYTF	TGTGCCAGCAGTTTGCAAGGGCAGGCCAGACGCTCCTATGGCTACACCTTC
14	TRBD2	many	TRBV7-2	TRBJ2-5	CASSLGTSIETQYF	TGTGCCAGCAGCTTAGGGACTAGTATAGAGACCCAGTACTTC
16	TRBD1	-	TRBV25-1	TRBJ2-1	CASSEPGNRGDNEQFF	TGTGCCAGCAGTGAACCCGGAAACAGGGGGGACAATGAGCAGTTCTTC
14	TRBD2	few	TRBV27	TRBJ2-7	CASSRPGTSAEQYF	TGTGCCAGCAGTCGGCCCGGGACTAGCGCTGAGCAGTACTTC
16	-	once	TRBV13	TRBJ2-3	CANSLRPAGPTDTQYF	TGTGCCAACAGCTTAAGACCAGCGGGCCCCACAGATACGCAGTATTTT
14	-	many	TRBV2	TRBJ2-3	CASSEGLATDTQYF	TGTGCCAGCAGTGAGGGTCTAGCAACAGATACGCAGTATTTT
15	-	few	TRBV7-2	TRBJ2-3	CASSLRGRPVDTQYF	TGTGCCAGCAGCTTACGGGGTCGTCCGGTAGATACGCAGTATTTT
14	-	-	TRBV6-5	TRBJ1-1	CASSDTGPSTEAFF	TGTGCCAGCAGTGACACAGGGCCCAGCACCGAAGCTTTCTTT
15	-	-	TRBV18	TRBJ2-5	CASSPPASGVETQYF	TGTGCCAGCTCACCACCGGCGTCGGGGGTGGAGACCCAGTACTTC
15	-	-	TRBV28	TRBJ2-7	CASSLKSYPIYEQYF	TGTGCCAGCAGTTTAAAGAGCTACCCCATCTACGAGCAGTACTTC
18	TRBD2	-	TRBV5-1	TRBJ2-6	CASSPFGGRAPGANVLTF	TGCGCCAGCAGTCCCTTTGGCGGGAGGGCCCCTGGGGCCAACGTCCTGACTTTC
13	TRBD1	-	TRBV29-1	TRBJ2-3	CSGSTGGADTQYF	TGCAGCGGATCCACAGGGGGCGCAGATACGCAGTATTTT
13	-	-	TRBV6-1	TRBJ1-1	CASRRKTNTEAFF	TGTGCCAGCAGGAGGAAGACGAACACTGAAGCTTTCTTT
17	TRBD2	many	TRBV20-1	TRBJ2-3	CSASGLAGDLSTDTQYF	TGCAGTGCTAGTGGGCTAGCGGGAGATCTCAGCACAGATACGCAGTATTTT
17	-	-	TRBV15	TRBJ2-3	CATSRDPSGYSTDTQYF	TGTGCCACCAGCAGAGACCCCAGCGGATACAGCACAGATACGCAGTATTTT
13	-	-	TRBV4-1	TRBJ2-5	CASSQPTRDEQYF	TGCGCCAGCAGCCAGCCCACTAGAGATGAGCAGTACTTC
15	-	few	TRBV7-2	TRBJ2-3	CASSLVGSWSDTQYF	TGTGCCAGCAGCTTAGTGGGGAGCTGGTCAGATACGCAGTATTTT
15	-	-	TRBV20-1	TRBJ2-5	CSAKNRERYKETQYF	TGCAGTGCTAAGAACCGGGAGCGGTATAAAGAGACCCAGTACTTC
12	-	-	TRBV30	TRBJ2-3	CACDRQADTQYF	TGTGCCTGTGATAGACAGGCAGATACGCAGTATTTT
14	-	once	TRBV6-1	TRBJ2-7	CASSVPGTSYEQYF	TGTGCCAGCAGTGTCCCGGGAACCTCCTACGAGCAGTACTTC